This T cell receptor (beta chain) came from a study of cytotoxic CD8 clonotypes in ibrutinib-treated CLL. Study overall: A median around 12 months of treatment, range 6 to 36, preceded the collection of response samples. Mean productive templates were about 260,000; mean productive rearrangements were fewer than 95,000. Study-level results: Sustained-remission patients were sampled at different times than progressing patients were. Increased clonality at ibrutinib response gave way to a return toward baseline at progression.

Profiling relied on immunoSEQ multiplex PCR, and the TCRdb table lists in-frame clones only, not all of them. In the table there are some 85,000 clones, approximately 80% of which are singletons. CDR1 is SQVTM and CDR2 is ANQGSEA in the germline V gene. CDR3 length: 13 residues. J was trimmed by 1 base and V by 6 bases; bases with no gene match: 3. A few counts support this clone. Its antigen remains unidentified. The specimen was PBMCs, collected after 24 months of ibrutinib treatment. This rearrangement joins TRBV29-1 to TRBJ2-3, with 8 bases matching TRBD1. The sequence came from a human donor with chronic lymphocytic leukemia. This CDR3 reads CSVEDRGTDTQYF. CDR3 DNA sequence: TGCAGCGTGGAGGACAGGGGCACAGATACGCAGTATTTT.